This T cell receptor beta chain was identified in a study of monozygotic twins with inflammatory bowel disease. Findings and caveats of the study: Results did not support any single strong IBD-associated signal or clonotype. On the inverse Simpson index, IBD patients scored lower for TCRbeta diversity than healthy co-twins. For repertoire similarity, concordant twins did not differ from discordant twins, possibly because power was limited.

The unique tags termed UMIs, each holding a 6-nucleotide sample barcode, were added by means of template switching. TCRdb derives one entry per CDR3 protein from the 5' RACE reads, leaving out DNA. The sample data list 300,000 to 450,000 distinct CDR3 sequences. Remarks on this clonotype: Its antigen is undetermined.

The CDR3 extends over 13 amino acids. Germline V lookup: CDR1 MNHEY, CDR2 SVGAGI. The chain joins TRBV6-5 to TRBJ2-2; with no DNA, the TCRdb D assignment of TRBD1 cannot be verified. Source material: blood. This clonotype originated in a human donor with ulcerative colitis or Crohn's disease, or a healthy co-twin of an affected twin (not recorded which). CDR3 in amino acids: CASRVTRTGELFF.